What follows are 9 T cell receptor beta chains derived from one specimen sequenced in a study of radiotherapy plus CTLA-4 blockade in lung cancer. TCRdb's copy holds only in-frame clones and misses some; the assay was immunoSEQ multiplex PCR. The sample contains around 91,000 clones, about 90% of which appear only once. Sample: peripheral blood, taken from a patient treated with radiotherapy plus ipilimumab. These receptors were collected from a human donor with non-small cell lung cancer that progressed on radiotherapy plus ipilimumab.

CDR3 loop: CASSEAGTSGRNEQFF. CDR3 bases: TGTGCCAGCAGCGAGGCCGGGACTAGCGGGAGGAATGAGCAGTTCTTC. The genes are TRBV9 and TRBJ2-1; 15 bases align to TRBD2. Germline V gene lookup returns CDR1 SGDLS and CDR2 YYNGEE. The CDR3 covers 16 residues. Trimming cost V 3 bases and J 7 bases; bases outside gene matches: 5.

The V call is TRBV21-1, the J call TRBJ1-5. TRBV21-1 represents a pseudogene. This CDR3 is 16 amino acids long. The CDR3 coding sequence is TGTGCCAGCAGCAAAGGGGGAGTATTTAGCAATCAGCCCCAGCATTTT. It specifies CASSKGGVFSNQPQHF.

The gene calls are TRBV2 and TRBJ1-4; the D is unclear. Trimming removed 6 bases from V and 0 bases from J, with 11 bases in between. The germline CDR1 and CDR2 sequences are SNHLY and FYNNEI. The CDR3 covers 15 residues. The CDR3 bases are TGTGCCAGCAGGCTCAGACTTGCAACTAATGAAAAACTGTTTTTT. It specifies CASRLRLATNEKLFF.

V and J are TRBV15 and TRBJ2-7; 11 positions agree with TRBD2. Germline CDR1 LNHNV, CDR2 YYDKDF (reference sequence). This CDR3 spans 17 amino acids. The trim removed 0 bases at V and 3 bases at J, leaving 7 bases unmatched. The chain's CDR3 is CATSRDSTSGALYEQYF. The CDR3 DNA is TGTGCCACCAGCAGAGATTCGACTAGCGGGGCCCTCTACGAGCAGTACTTC.

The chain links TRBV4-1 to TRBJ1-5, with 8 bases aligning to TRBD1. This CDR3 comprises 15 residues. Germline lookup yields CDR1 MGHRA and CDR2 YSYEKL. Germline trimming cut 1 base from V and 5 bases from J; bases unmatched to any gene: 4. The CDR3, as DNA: TGCGCCAGCAGCCAAGGGGACAGGCGCGATCAGCCCCAGCATTTT. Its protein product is CASSQGDRRDQPQHF.

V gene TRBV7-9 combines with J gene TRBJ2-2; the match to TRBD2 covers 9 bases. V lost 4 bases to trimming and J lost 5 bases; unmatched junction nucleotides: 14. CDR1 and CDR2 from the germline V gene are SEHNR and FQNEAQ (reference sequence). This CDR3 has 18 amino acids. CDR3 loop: CASSSLLLAGTNTGELFF. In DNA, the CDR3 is TGTGCCAGCAGCTCCCTCCTTCTAGCGGGGACTAATACCGGGGAGCTGTTTTTT.

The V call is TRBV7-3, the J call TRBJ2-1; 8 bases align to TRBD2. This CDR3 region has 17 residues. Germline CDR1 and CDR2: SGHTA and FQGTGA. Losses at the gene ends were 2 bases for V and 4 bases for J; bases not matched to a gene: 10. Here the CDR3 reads CASSLWWASGRYNEQFF. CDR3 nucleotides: TGTGCCAGCAGCTTATGGTGGGCGAGCGGGAGATACAATGAGCAGTTCTTC.

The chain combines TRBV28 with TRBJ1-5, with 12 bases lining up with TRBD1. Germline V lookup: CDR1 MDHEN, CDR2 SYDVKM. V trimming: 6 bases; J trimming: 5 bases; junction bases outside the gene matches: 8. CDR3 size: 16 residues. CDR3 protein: CASSLRGQGAYQPQHF. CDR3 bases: TGTGCCAGCAGCCTACGGGGACAGGGGGCTTATCAGCCCCAGCATTTT.

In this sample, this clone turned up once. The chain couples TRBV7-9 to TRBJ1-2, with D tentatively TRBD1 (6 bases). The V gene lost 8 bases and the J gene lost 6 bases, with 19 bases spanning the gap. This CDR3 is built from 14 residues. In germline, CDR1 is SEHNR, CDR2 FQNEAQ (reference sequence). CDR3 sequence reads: CASGSPTGLNGYTF. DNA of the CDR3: TGTGCCAGCGGCTCACCAACAGGGTTAAATGGCTACACCTTC.